The 26 T cell receptor beta chains listed next were all sequenced from one sample in a study of neoadjuvant anti-PD-1 for oral cavity cancer. The protocol was immunoSEQ multiplex PCR, while the TCRdb copy is restricted to in-frame clones and leaves out a portion. The repertoire holds about 14,000 clones, with just over 65% as singletons. Material: PBMCs, obtained before nivolumab (anti-PD-1) treatment. Receptors were obtained from a person aged 35-80 years with oral cavity squamous cell carcinoma.

V gene TRBV5-6 combines with J gene TRBJ1-2; no definite D call. From germline, CDR1 is SGHDT and CDR2 YYEEEE. Deletions cut 0 bases from V and 9 bases from J, with 9 bases between. The CDR3 is 12 amino acids. The CDR3: CASSLGGKRYTF. The CDR3 DNA reads TGTGCCAGCAGCTTGGGTGGGAAACGCTACACCTTC. The full variable domain, its missing parts supplied by reference TRBV5-6 and TRBJ1-2, is DAGVTQSPTHLIKTRGQQVTLRCSPKSGHDTVSWYQQALGQGPQFIFQYYEEEERQRGNFPDRFSGHQFPNYSSELNVNALLLGDSALYLCASSLGGKRYTFGSGTRLTVV.

There are a few counts of this clone. The V call is TRBV2, the J call TRBJ1-5; possible D gene TRBD1, 5 bases. This CDR3 spans 17 amino acids. The V gene lost 0 bases and the J gene lost 2 bases, with 14 bases spanning the gap. The germline V gene has CDR1 SNHLY and CDR2 FYNNEI. CDR3 DNA sequence: TGTGCCAGCAGTGAAGCGCACGGGGGAGGTGGCAATCAGCCCCAGCATTTT. Its translation is CASSEAHGGGGNQPQHF. Using reference TRBV2 and TRBJ1-5 for the parts outside the CDR3, the full variable domain is EPEVTQTPSHQVTQMGQEVILRCVPISNHLYFYWYRQILGQKVEFLVSFYNNEISEKSEIFDDQFSVERPDGSNFTLKIRSTKLEDSAMYFCASSEAHGGGGNQPQHFGDGTRLSIL.

This chain uses TRBV14 with TRBJ2-1, with TRBD1 identical over 8 bases. Germline values: CDR1 SGHDN, CDR2 FVKESK. This CDR3 is 16 amino acids long. Losses at the gene ends were 4 bases for V and 0 bases for J; bases not matched to a gene: 5. The CDR3 DNA follows: TGTGCCAGCAGCCGACAGGGGCCGAGCTCCTACAATGAGCAGTTCTTC. This codes for CASSRQGPSSYNEQFF.

This rearrangement joins TRBV5-1 to TRBJ1-1, with 9 nucleotides matching TRBD1. Germline V CDR1 and CDR2: SGHRS, YFSETQ. This CDR3 region has 15 residues. The V and J ends lost 5 bases and 4 bases, in that order; junction bases with no gene match: 9. DNA for the CDR3: TGCGCCAGCAGTTCCTCGAACAGGGGGCTCACTGAAGCTTTCTTT. Its protein is CASSSSNRGLTEAFF.

This chain uses TRBV5-8 with TRBJ1-5; TRBD1 matches at 10 bases. V lost 4 bases, J lost 0 bases, and 7 bases stayed unmatched. CDR1 SGHTS and CDR2 YDEGEE come from the germline V gene. The CDR3 runs to 17 residues. CDR3 DNA sequence: TGTGCCAGCAGCCTCGGGACAGGGGACCTTAGCAATCAGCCCCAGCATTTT. It translates to CASSLGTGDLSNQPQHF.

The chain is built from TRBV7-9 and TRBJ2-1, with 8 bases matching TRBD1. This CDR3 contains 16 residues. J lost 10 bases, V lost 4 bases, and 15 bases had no gene match. In germline, CDR1 is SEHNR, CDR2 FQNEAQ (reference sequence). The CDR3 region has the DNA TGTGCCAGCAGCTCCCCCGGTGGGACAGGTTTGCGAGAGCAGTTCTTC. Its translation is CASSSPGGTGLREQFF.

This clone occurred once. The chain is built from TRBV5-1 and TRBJ1-3; D is uncertain. There are 13 residues in the CDR3. Per germline, CDR1 SGHRS and CDR2 YFSETQ. The V end lost 4 bases, the J end lost 9 bases, and 14 bases lay between the germline ends. CDR3 nucleotides: TGCGCCAGCAGCCCTTCACACGGAGCCACCATATATTTT. Amino acids: CASSPSHGATIYF.

J is TRBJ1-1 and V is TRBV25-1, with 9 bases aligning to TRBD1. After removal of 6 bases from V and 8 bases from J, the junction contained 7 bases not matched to a gene. From germline, CDR1 is MGHDK and CDR2 SYGVNS. This CDR3 has 13 residues. The CDR3 DNA reads as TGTGCCAGCAGCCAGGACAGGGGATTCGAAGCTTTCTTT. Translating gives CASSQDRGFEAFF.

The chain has TRBV15 and TRBJ1-5; TRBD1 matches at 9 bases. From germline, CDR1 is LNHNV and CDR2 YYDKDF (reference sequence). The junction had 6 bases not matched to a gene; V was cut back by 1 base and J by 5 bases. The CDR3 spans 16 residues. The CDR3 nucleotides read TGTGCCACCAGCAGAGGTCGACAGGGGGGAGATCAGCCCCAGCATTTT. Its protein product is CATSRGRQGGDQPQHF.

The genes are TRBV6-5 and TRBJ1-4; 8 bases match TRBD1. The CDR3 contains 14 residues. CDR1 MNHEY and CDR2 SVGAGI come from the germline V gene. Trimming removed 6 bases from V and 4 bases from J; junction bases left unmatched: 4. CDR3 loop: CASRARGLNEKLFF. The CDR3 nucleotides are TGTGCCAGCAGAGCCAGGGGGCTTAATGAAAAACTGTTTTTT.

This clone came up a few times. The rearrangement uses TRBV11-1 and TRBJ2-1; 7 bases match TRBD1. The CDR3 length is 14 residues. V lost 5 bases and J lost 5; bases outside the gene matches: 6. The germline CDR1 and CDR2 sequences are SGHAT and FQDESV (reference sequence). The CDR3 nucleotides are TGTGCCAGCAGCCTGGACAGGCCTCACAATGAGCAGTTCTTC. Translated, it gives CASSLDRPHNEQFF.

This chain uses TRBV4-1 with TRBJ2-6, with D perhaps TRBD1 (5 bases). The germline CDR1 and CDR2 sequences are MGHRA and YSYEKL. CDR3 length: 18 residues. Trimming removed 0 bases from V and 0 bases from J, with 12 bases in between. CDR3 amino acids: CASSQDRTLLSGANVLTF. The CDR3 coding sequence is TGCGCCAGCAGCCAAGATAGGACACTCCTCTCTGGGGCCAACGTCCTGACTTTC.

Only a few counts were recorded for this clone. V usage is TRBV28 and J usage is TRBJ1-2; the D gene is possibly TRBD1 (5 bases). Looked up from germline, CDR1 is MDHEN and CDR2 is SYDVKM. With 5 bases removed from V and 8 bases from J, the gap between germline ends came to 12 bases. The CDR3 has 12 amino acids. CDR3 DNA: TGTGCCAGCAGTCCCCCCGGGGGAGGCTACACCTTC. Translation: CASSPPGGGYTF.

The chain joins TRBV2 to TRBJ2-2; D remains unclear. The length of the CDR3 is 13 residues. Germline V lookup: CDR1 SNHLY, CDR2 FYNNEI. V lost 1 base and J lost 7, with 7 bases in between. Here the CDR3 reads CASSEVGNGELFF. As DNA, the CDR3 is TGTGCCAGCAGTGAAGTAGGGAACGGGGAGCTGTTTTTT.

The gene calls are TRBV7-9 and TRBJ2-1; 11 nucleotides align to TRBD2. The length of the CDR3 is 16 residues. V lost 2 bases and J lost 9; bases outside the gene matches: 9. Germline CDR1 reads SEHNR; CDR2 reads FQNEAQ (reference sequence). The CDR3, as DNA: TGTGCCAGCAGCTTAAGGGCTAGCGGGAGGACTTTTGAGCAGTTCTTC. Amino acid sequence: CASSLRASGRTFEQFF.

This clone was seen only once. The J gene is TRBJ1-5, the V gene TRBV5-6; the match to TRBD1 covers 7 bases. The V segment lost 0 bases and the J segment 5 bases; nucleotides outside the gene matches: 2. Germline V gives CDR1 SGHDT, CDR2 YYEEEE. This CDR3 has 14 residues. Here the CDR3 DNA reads TGTGCCAGCAGCTTGGTCCAGGGGGATCAGCCCCAGCATTTT. Its translation is CASSLVQGDQPQHF.

The V call is TRBV7-9, the J call TRBJ1-1; TRBD1 matches 7 bases. Germline V gene lookup returns CDR1 SEHNR and CDR2 FQNEAQ (reference sequence). The CDR3 spans 16 residues. Trimming removed 5 bases from V and 4 bases from J; junction bases left unmatched: 13. The CDR3 sequence: CASSPPPKGAGTEAFF. The CDR3 DNA follows: TGTGCCAGCAGCCCCCCCCCTAAGGGGGCAGGCACTGAAGCTTTCTTT.

The J gene is TRBJ1-1, the V gene TRBV5-6, with no clear D. Germline-derived CDR1 and CDR2 are SGHDT and YYEEEE. There are 13 residues in the CDR3. V was pared by 4 bases and J by 7 bases, with 14 bases between. The CDR3: CASSPLSIGEAFF. DNA for the CDR3: TGTGCCAGCAGCCCCTTATCCATCGGTGAAGCTTTCTTT. The entire variable domain, with the rest obtained from reference TRBV5-6 and TRBJ1-1, is as follows: DAGVTQSPTHLIKTRGQQVTLRCSPKSGHDTVSWYQQALGQGPQFIFQYYEEEERQRGNFPDRFSGHQFPNYSSELNVNALLLGDSALYLCASSPLSIGEAFFGQGTRLTVV.

The rearrangement joins TRBV5-1 to TRBJ2-1; 13 bases are shared with TRBD2. The V gene's germline CDR1 is SGHRS and CDR2 YFSETQ. This CDR3 is built from 17 residues. V dropped 3 bases and J dropped 8; count of bases not matched to a gene: 11. The CDR3 DNA reads as TGCGCCAGCAGCTCCCAACCAACTAGCGGGGGGGGAGATGAGCAGTTCTTC. Protein sequence: CASSSQPTSGGGDEQFF. The variable domain in full, with the rest retrieved from reference TRBV5-1 and TRBJ2-1, is KAGVTQTPRYLIKTRGQQVTLSCSPISGHRSVSWYQQTPGQGLQFLFEYFSETQRNKGNFPGRFSGRQFSNSRSEMNVSTLELGDSALYLCASSSQPTSGGGDEQFFGPGTRLTVL.

A word on this clone: At one of its ends the junction is not consistent with the germline gene, which may arise from a read error. This chain uses TRBV23-1 with TRBJ1-2, with no clear D. TRBV23-1 is flagged as an ORF with uncertain function. The CDR3 runs to 11 residues. In nucleotides, the CDR3 is TGCGCCAGCAGTCAATCTAACCGGGAGTCCTTC. It translates to CASSQSNRESF.

The chain couples TRBV5-1 to TRBJ2-2, with 15 positions matching TRBD2. Germline V gene lookup returns CDR1 SGHRS and CDR2 YFSETQ. The CDR3 has 18 residues. V trimming: 3 bases; J trimming: 3 bases; junction bases outside the gene matches: 6. In DNA form, the CDR3 reads TGCGCCAGCAGCTACGGACTAGCGGGAGGGATAGACACCGGGGAGCTGTTTTTT. Its protein product is CASSYGLAGGIDTGELFF.

The chain combines TRBV4-1 with TRBJ2-1; D is perhaps TRBD2 (6 bases). This CDR3 region has 14 residues. Germline V gene data show CDR1 as MGHRA and CDR2 as YSYEKL. V was trimmed by 5 bases and J by 9 bases, leaving 17 bases between them. For the CDR3, the DNA is TGCGCCAGCAGCTCCTCGGGGAGCGGGCCTGAGCAGTTCTTC. Protein product: CASSSSGSGPEQFF.

The table lists this clone with a count of one. The chain joins TRBV7-8 to TRBJ2-7, with TRBD2 matching 8 bases. CDR1 and CDR2 (germline): SGHVS, FQNEAQ. With 5 bases clipped from V and 0 bases from J, the junction kept 9 bases outside the gene matches. CDR3 length: 16 amino acids. CDR3 sequence reads: CASSGTGRGDSYEQYF. The CDR3 coding sequence is TGTGCCAGCAGCGGGACGGGGCGGGGGGACTCCTACGAGCAGTACTTC.

This clone came up once. This chain uses TRBV9 with TRBJ2-5, with D perhaps TRBD1 or TRBD2 (6 bases each). There are 16 residues in the CDR3. Trimming took off 4 bases at V and 5 bases at J, with 21 bases between the two ends. Germline loops: CDR1 SGDLS, CDR2 YYNGEE. The CDR3 DNA reads TGTGCCAGCAGCCCGAGGGGGGACTTAGGGTGGGAGACCCAGTACTTC. Protein product: CASSPRGDLGWETQYF.

The rearrangement links TRBV6-6 to TRBJ2-3, with D uncertain. The CDR3 length is 12 residues. The germline V gene encodes CDR1 MNHNY and CDR2 SVGAGI (reference sequence). V was trimmed by 5 bases and J by 7 bases, leaving 10 bases between them. The CDR3 spells CASSRPRNTQYF. The CDR3 region has the DNA TGTGCCAGCAGTCGACCCAGAAATACGCAGTATTTT.

This clone was counted only a few times. J is TRBJ2-1 and V is TRBV6-4; D possibly corresponds to TRBD2 (5 bases). The ends were cut back, 0 bases at V and 10 bases at J, with 10 bases in the middle. The CDR3 is made up of 13 amino acids. Germline V gives CDR1 MRHNA, CDR2 SNTAGT. CDR3 nucleotides: TGTGCCAGCAGTGACTCGGAGGTGGGGGAGCAGTTCTTC. Translation gives CASSDSEVGEQFF.